This TCR beta chain emerged from a study of T cell responses to AZD1222 COVID-19 vaccine. Points on this clone: As yet, its antigen is unknown. One end of the junction is discordant with germline, which a read error may explain.

Germline V gives CDR1 ENHRY, CDR2 SYGVKD. The CDR3 has 15 residues. The assay was immunoSEQ multiplex PCR, and TCRdb's table has in-frame clones only and misses some. The sample lists about 130,000 clones, approximately 90% occurring once. General observations from the study: Among the donors, most were white British and more were female, and clonal diversity was possibly underestimated.

The chain couples TRBV10-3 to TRBJ2-3, with 14 nucleotides matching TRBD2. The sample in question was peripheral blood, obtained on day 0 of AZD1222 vaccination. The receptor's source is an adult in good health. CDR3 loop: CAISESTTSGGALDF. The CDR3 region has the DNA TGTGCCATCAGTGAGTCGACGACTAGCGGGGGGGCCTTGGATTTT.